Each of the 10 T cell receptor beta chains below was sequenced from the same sample in a study of graft-versus-host responses after intestinal transplantation. The assay was immunoSEQ multiplex PCR, and TCRdb's table has in-frame clones only and misses some. The sample carries about 110,000 clones, approximately 93% recorded once. Their antigen targets remain unknown. This specimen was unstimulated CD8+ T cells sorted from spleen or lymph node cells, taken before transplant. Every receptor here comes from a human donor who was the organ donor for an intestinal transplant.

The count of this clone is one. J is TRBJ2-7 and V is TRBV2, with D possibly matching TRBD2 (5 bases). The CDR3 has 13 residues. Trimming removed 6 bases from V and 2 bases from J, with 11 bases in between. Per the germline V gene, CDR1 is SNHLY and CDR2 is FYNNEI. CDR3 amino acids: CASSQSGTYEQYF. The CDR3 DNA is TGTGCCAGCAGCCAAAGCGGAACCTACGAGCAGTACTTC.

This clone has a single count. This sequence joins TRBV5-6 and TRBJ1-2; maybe TRBD1 (5 bases). Germline CDR1 and CDR2: SGHDT and YYEEEE. With 2 bases removed from V and 8 bases from J, the gap between germline ends came to 19 bases. This CDR3 is 15 amino acids long. The CDR3 loop is CASSFTFVGPGGYTF. For the CDR3, the DNA is TGTGCCAGCAGCTTCACCTTTGTCGGGCCAGGGGGCTACACCTTC.

V is TRBV4-2 and J is TRBJ1-1; a weak D match, TRBD1 (5 bases). Germline CDR1 and CDR2: LGHNA and YNFKEQ. Between the trimmed V and J ends, which lost 0 bases and 5 bases, there was a span of 7 bases. The CDR3 runs 13 residues. The CDR3 sequence: CASSQDRGTEAFF. The CDR3, as DNA: TGTGCCAGCAGCCAAGATCGGGGGACTGAAGCTTTCTTT.

The gene calls are TRBV5-1 and TRBJ2-1, with 10 nucleotides matching TRBD1. Germline V gives CDR1 SGHRS, CDR2 YFSETQ. V dropped 1 base and J dropped 8; count of bases not matched to a gene: 6. The CDR3 extends over 15 amino acids. The DNA for the CDR3 is TGCGCCAGCAGCTTGTACGGACAGGGGGTCGATGAGCAGTTCTTC. This sequence encodes CASSLYGQGVDEQFF.

This sequence joins TRBV5-8 and TRBJ1-4, with unresolved D. V shed 4 bases and J shed 5 bases, with 12 bases lying between them. This CDR3 has 14 residues. From germline, CDR1 is SGHTS and CDR2 YDEGEE. CDR3 coding DNA: TGTGCCAGCAGCCCGTACTTGTCAAATGAAAAACTGTTTTTT. This gives the protein CASSPYLSNEKLFF.

The chain is built from TRBV5-6 and TRBJ2-1; D ambiguous. This CDR3 contains 12 residues. In germline, CDR1 is SGHDT, CDR2 YYEEEE. Trimming left V 4 bases short and J 9 bases short, with 11 bases between. CDR3 bases: TGTGCCAGCAGCCACGGTTTTGTTGAGCAGTTCTTC. Translating gives CASSHGFVEQFF.

The chain employs TRBV19 and TRBJ2-7, with 9 bases lining up with TRBD2. The CDR3 has 15 amino acids. The germline gives CDR1 LNHDA, CDR2 SQIVND (reference sequence). The ends lost 4 bases at V and 2 bases at J; junction bases unmatched: 6. The CDR3 protein is CASSNGPSGTYEQYF. The CDR3 bases are TGTGCCAGTAGTAACGGTCCTAGCGGGACCTACGAGCAGTACTTC.

The chain carries TRBV30 and TRBJ2-2, with D maybe TRBD1 (6 bases). Trimming took 4 bases from V and 4 from J, leaving 10 bases between them. Germline CDR1 and CDR2: GTSNPN and SVGIG (reference sequence). The CDR3 length is 13 residues. CDR3 sequence (DNA): TGTGCCTGGATCCTCAGGGGCACCGGGGAGCTGTTTTTT. It translates to CAWILRGTGELFF.

The chain joins TRBV19 to TRBJ2-7, with D possibly matching TRBD1 (5 bases). Trimming shortened V by 4 bases and J by 3 bases, and 10 bases separated the two germline ends. CDR1 and CDR2 from the germline V gene are LNHDA and SQIVND (reference sequence). This CDR3 has 13 amino acids. CDR3 residues: CASSKGVYYEQYF. In DNA form, the CDR3 reads TGTGCCAGTAGTAAAGGGGTATACTACGAGCAGTACTTC.

The chain is built from TRBV27 and TRBJ2-2; D gene uncertain. V lost 6 bases to trimming and J lost 7 bases, with 6 bases between them. CDR1 and CDR2 (germline): MNHEY, SMNVEV (reference sequence). The CDR3 is 11 residues long. The CDR3, as DNA: TGTGCCAGCAGATCGGGCGGGGAGCTGTTTTTT. It translates to CASRSGGELFF.